The sequence of this T cell receptor beta chain was determined in a study of T-cell memory formation after mild COVID-19. Study as a whole: Largely, the TCR clusters proved donor specific. General study points: Shrinking CD4+ clones resided mostly in CM and EM, and CD8+ ones in EMRA. The study found balanced CD4/CD8 in clones contracting day 15 to 85 and a CD4+ lean in later expanders.

Of note for this clonotype: Its target is not known.

UMIs and sample barcodes were carried by the TCR alpha and TCR beta cDNA libraries that 5'RACE produced using constant-segment primers. TCRdb reprocessed the 5' RACE reads with MiXCR, giving one entry per CDR3 protein. The sample has about half a million distinct CDR3 sequences, around a sixth seen once. The CDR3 is 16 residues long. Germline CDR1 is KGHSH and CDR2 is LQKENI. V shed 3 bases and J shed 0 bases, with 12 bases lying between them. The source is an adult woman who had mild COVID-19 (a few samples of this study predate the infection). Cell type and time point are not known. The specimen was PBMCs or a T cell subset sorted from them (not recorded which). The rearrangement joins TRBV18 to TRBJ2-1; perhaps TRBD1 as D (6 bases). The chain's CDR3 is CASSPGAQGSYNEQFF. The CDR3 region has the DNA TGTGCCAGCTCACCGGGGGCACAGGGCTCCTACAATGAGCAGTTCTTC.